A single T cell receptor beta chain is shown here with its context. These data originate in a study of blood T cell repertoires in COVID-19. Study at large: Specimens from acute and convalescent COVID-19 originated in the United States, Italy and Spain.

This CDR3 is 14 amino acids long. The V gene's germline CDR1 is SQVTM and CDR2 ANQGSEA. The ends lost 0 bases at V and 4 bases at J; junction bases unmatched: 4. Assay used: immunoSEQ multiplex PCR; TCRdb lists only in-frame clones, some missing. The sample gives under 250,000 clones, about 80% of which show up once; roughly 2.3% is in the top ten. Sequences were obtained from peripheral blood. This receptor was identified in a woman in her sixties or seventies with acute or convalescent COVID-19. The V gene is TRBV29-1, the J gene TRBJ1-2; 8 bases align to TRBD1. The CDR3 bases are TGCAGCGTTGAAGACAGGGGGCGCGGCTATGGCTACACCTTC. This gives the protein CSVEDRGRGYGYTF.